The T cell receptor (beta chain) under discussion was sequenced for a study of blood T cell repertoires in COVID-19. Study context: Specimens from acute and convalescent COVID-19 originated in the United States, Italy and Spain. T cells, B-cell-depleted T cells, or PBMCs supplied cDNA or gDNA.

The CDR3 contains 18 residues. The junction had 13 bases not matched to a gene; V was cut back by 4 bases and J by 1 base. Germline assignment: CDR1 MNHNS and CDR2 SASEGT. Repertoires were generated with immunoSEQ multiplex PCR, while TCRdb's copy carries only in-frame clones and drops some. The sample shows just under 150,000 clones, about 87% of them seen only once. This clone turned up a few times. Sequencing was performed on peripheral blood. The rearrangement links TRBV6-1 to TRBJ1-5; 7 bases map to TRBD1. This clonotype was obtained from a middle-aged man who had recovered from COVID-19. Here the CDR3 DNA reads TGTGCCAGCAGTGGACGACGCGGACAGGAGAGGAGCAATCAGCCCCAGCATTTT. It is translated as CASSGRRGQERSNQPQHF.